The rows below give T cell receptor beta chains drawn from one sample of a study of blood T cell repertoires in COVID-19. The repertoire was sequenced with immunoSEQ multiplex PCR; TCRdb's copy has only in-frame clones and lacks some. The sample carries roughly 230,000 clones, 70% to 85% recorded once. Sequenced sample: PBMCs or T cells enriched from blood (not recorded which). The receptor source for this set is an older woman who had recovered from COVID-19. Both conserved end residues are part of each CDR3. The D gene is left open where the match is weak. Clone size is stated in some rows and not others, as once, few, many or a class when expanded.

16,TRBJ1-5,NA,TRBV5-1,NA,CASSLEGGYSNQPQHF,TGCGCCAGCAGCTTGGAAGGAGGTTATAGCAATCAGCCCCAGCATTTT
15,TRBJ2-1,NA,TRBV11-3,once,CASSEGNREWNEQFF,TGTGCCAGCAGCGAAGGCAACAGGGAATGGAATGAGCAGTTCTTC
17,TRBJ2-3,TRBD2,TRBV5-1,NA,CASSPAVGLASTDTQYF,TGCGCCAGCAGCCCGGCTGTTGGACTAGCGAGCACAGATACGCAGTATTTT
15,TRBJ1-2,NA,TRBV19,NA,CASSPTGGFNYGYTF,TGTGCCAGTAGTCCTACGGGGGGATTTAACTATGGCTACACCTTC
12,TRBJ1-4,NA,TRBV19,few,CASSWGREKLFF,TGTGCCAGTAGTTGGGGCCGCGAAAAACTGTTTTTT
14,TRBJ1-1,TRBD1,TRBV5-1,NA,CASRALSRDSEAFF,TGCGCCAGCAGGGCCCTCTCCCGGGACAGTGAAGCTTTCTTT
14,TRBJ1-3,TRBD1,TRBV6-1,NA,CASSSGQRPTTIYF,TGTGCCAGCAGTTCGGGACAGCGCCCTACCACCATATATTTT
15,TRBJ1-2,NA,TRBV6-5,NA,CASSYKGDRTYGYTF,TGTGCCAGCAGTTACAAGGGCGACAGAACATATGGCTACACCTTC
13,TRBJ2-1,TRBD1,TRBV3-1/TRBV3-2,NA,CASGGQGYNEQFF,TGTGCCAGCGGGGGACAGGGCTACAATGAGCAGTTCTTC
17,TRBJ2-3,TRBD1,TRBV29-1,once,CSVAGQGAGISTDTQYF,TGCAGCGTCGCTGGACAGGGGGCTGGAATAAGCACAGATACGCAGTATTTT
16,TRBJ2-1,TRBD2,TRBV19,once,CASSQGPRTSNYEQFF,TGTGCCAGTAGTCAGGGCCCTAGGACTAGTAACTATGAGCAGTTCTTC
14,TRBJ2-1,NA,TRBV27,NA,CASSPDGKYNEQFF,TGTGCCAGCAGTCCAGACGGGAAGTACAATGAGCAGTTCTTC
14,TRBJ1-4,NA,TRBV5-1,NA,CASSFGGVNEKLFF,TGCGCCAGCAGCTTCGGGGGAGTTAATGAAAAACTGTTTTTT
13,TRBJ1-1,NA,TRBV9,NA,CASSTRDFSEAFF,TGTGCCAGCAGCACCCGGGACTTCAGTGAAGCTTTCTTT
14,TRBJ1-1,TRBD1,TRBV10-3,NA,CAISGRTGRGRAFF,TGTGCCATCAGTGGGCGGACAGGGCGAGGGAGAGCTTTCTTT
17,TRBJ2-2,NA,TRBV9,NA,CASSGSRTLYYTGELFF,TGTGCCAGCAGCGGCTCGAGGACACTCTATTACACCGGGGAGCTGTTTTTT
17,TRBJ2-3,NA,TRBV25-1,NA,CASSESGRGKSTDTQYF,TGTGCCAGCAGTGAATCCGGGCGGGGCAAAAGCACAGATACGCAGTATTTT
15,TRBJ1-5,NA,TRBV27,NA,CASSPKYLGNQPQHF,TGTGCCAGCAGTCCCAAGTACCTAGGCAATCAGCCCCAGCATTTT
11,TRBJ2-7,NA,TRBV20-1,few,CSASSRYEQYF,TGCAGTGCTAGTTCCCGCTACGAGCAGTACTTC
15,TRBJ2-5,TRBD1,TRBV18,NA,CASSPETGGLETQYF,TGTGCCAGCTCACCAGAGACAGGGGGCTTAGAGACCCAGTACTTC
18,TRBJ1-5,NA,TRBV24-1,NA,CATSDLWGGFRSNQPQHF,TGTGCCACCAGTGATTTGTGGGGGGGTTTTAGAAGCAATCAGCCCCAGCATTTT
15,TRBJ2-7,TRBD2,TRBV9,NA,CASSEGLAGSGEQYF,TGTGCCAGCAGCGAAGGGCTAGCGGGAAGTGGCGAGCAGTACTTC
15,TRBJ1-2,NA,TRBV7-2,NA,CASSLLGGINYGYTF,TGTGCCAGCAGCTTACTTGGAGGGATAAACTATGGCTACACCTTC
14,TRBJ1-6,NA,TRBV19,NA,CASSMSGNNSPLHF,TGTGCCAGTAGTATGTCAGGAAATAATTCACCCCTCCACTTT
12,TRBJ1-1,NA,TRBV7-9,NA,CASMAPNTEAFF,TGTGCCAGCATGGCCCCGAACACTGAAGCTTTCTTT
14,TRBJ1-1,NA,TRBV7-2,NA,CASSFGGVITEAFF,TGTGCCAGCAGCTTTGGAGGGGTGATCACTGAAGCTTTCTTT
14,TRBJ2-3,NA,TRBV10-3,NA,CAISWRSLSDTQYF,TGTGCCATCAGTTGGAGGAGCCTCTCTGATACGCAGTATTTT
19,TRBJ2-6,NA,TRBV9,NA,CASSVRGQGQNSGANVLTF,TGTGCCAGCAGCGTAAGGGGTCAGGGCCAAAACTCTGGGGCCAACGTCCTGACTTTC
16,TRBJ2-5,TRBD1,TRBV6-1,NA,CASSEPGQGVQETQYF,TGTGCCAGCAGTGAACCGGGACAGGGAGTACAAGAGACCCAGTACTTC
15,TRBJ2-7,TRBD1,TRBV11-2,NA,CASSLDRERSHEQYF,TGTGCCAGCAGCCTCGACAGGGAACGGTCCCACGAGCAGTACTTC
16,TRBJ2-2,TRBD1,TRBV19,once,CASSISGTGNTGELFF,TGTGCCAGTAGTATTTCCGGGACAGGTAACACCGGGGAGCTGTTTTTT
14,TRBJ2-2,NA,TRBV24-1,NA,CATSDQTQPGELFF,TGTGCCACCAGTGATCAAACACAGCCCGGGGAGCTGTTTTTT
13,TRBJ1-5,NA,TRBV10-2,NA,CASSTGKYQPQHF,TGCGCCAGCAGTACAGGGAAATATCAGCCCCAGCATTTT
14,TRBJ1-5,TRBD1,TRBV27,NA,CASSSRQGYQPQHF,TGTGCCAGCAGTTCTCGACAGGGGTATCAGCCCCAGCATTTT
13,TRBJ1-2,NA,TRBV3-1/TRBV3-2,NA,CASSQRGSYGYTF,TGTGCCAGCAGCCAGAGAGGGTCCTATGGCTACACCTTC
13,TRBJ1-4,NA,TRBV7-9,NA,CASSWGGGEKLFF,TGTGCCAGCAGCTGGGGGGGCGGTGAAAAACTGTTTTTT
15,TRBJ2-5,TRBD2,TRBV6-2/TRBV6-3,NA,CASSFPTSGEETQYF,TGTGCCAGCAGTTTTCCCACTAGCGGCGAAGAGACCCAGTACTTC
14,TRBJ2-3,NA,TRBV19,NA,CASRVAESTDTQYF,TGTGCCAGTAGAGTCGCGGAAAGCACAGATACGCAGTATTTT
14,TRBJ2-4,NA,TRBV5-3,NA,CARSGREAKNIQYF,TGTGCCAGAAGCGGCAGGGAAGCCAAAAACATTCAGTACTTC
14,TRBJ2-7,TRBD1,TRBV6-5,NA,CASGVGAGGYEQYF,TGTGCCAGCGGGGTTGGGGCAGGGGGCTACGAGCAGTACTTC
18,TRBJ1-4,TRBD1,TRBV5-3,NA,CARSPPGQAIICCEKLFF,TGTGCCAGAAGTCCGCCGGGACAGGCTATTATATGTTGTGAAAAACTGTTTTTT
16,TRBJ2-3,TRBD1,TRBV7-2,NA,CASSPGGQGGTDTQYF,TGTGCCAGCAGCCCTGGGGGACAGGGAGGAACAGATACGCAGTATTTT
14,TRBJ2-7,NA,TRBV7-2,NA,CASSKGGPLHEQYF,TGTGCCAGCAGCAAGGGGGGGCCGTTGCACGAGCAGTACTTC
12,TRBJ1-1,NA,TRBV7-9,few,CASSGDSTPAFF,TGTGCCAGCAGCGGGGACTCCACCCCAGCTTTCTTT
13,TRBJ1-1,NA,TRBV6-4,NA,CASSQTGNTEAFF,TGTGCCAGCAGCCAAACAGGGAACACTGAAGCTTTCTTT
13,TRBJ2-1,NA,TRBV4-2,once,CASSPRLRNEQFF,TGTGCCAGCAGCCCCCGTCTGAGAAATGAGCAGTTCTTC
14,TRBJ2-1,TRBD1,TRBV7-3,NA,CASSLADRPNEQFF,TGTGCCAGCAGCTTAGCGGACAGGCCGAATGAGCAGTTCTTC
15,TRBJ2-1,TRBD2,TRBV10-1,NA,CASTESGLGINEQFF,TGCGCCAGCACCGAATCGGGACTAGGGATAAATGAGCAGTTCTTC
14,TRBJ1-2,TRBD1,TRBV10-1,NA,CASSETGVDYGYTF,TGCGCCAGCAGTGAGACAGGGGTAGACTATGGCTACACCTTC
14,TRBJ1-4,TRBD1,TRBV28,NA,CASSLTGGDEKLFF,TGTGCCAGCAGTCTGACAGGGGGCGATGAAAAACTGTTTTTT
14,TRBJ2-7,TRBD2,TRBV6-2/TRBV6-3,NA,CASSGTAGGREQYF,TGTGCCAGCAGTGGGACGGCGGGAGGTAGGGAGCAGTACTTC
16,TRBJ1-1,NA,TRBV27,NA,CASSNLETGQNTEAFF,TGTGCCAGCAGCAACCTCGAGACAGGTCAGAACACTGAAGCTTTCTTT
14,TRBJ1-3,TRBD1,TRBV24-1,NA,CATAGTGDGNTIYF,TGTGCCACCGCCGGGACAGGGGATGGAAACACCATATATTTT
15,TRBJ1-5,NA,TRBV19,NA,CASRSRRGGDQPQHF,TGTGCCAGTAGGTCAAGGAGGGGAGGAGATCAGCCCCAGCATTTT
16,TRBJ1-5,TRBD1,TRBV7-2,NA,CASSLGGQGSNQPQHF,TGTGCCAGCAGCTTAGGGGGACAGGGTAGCAATCAGCCCCAGCATTTT
16,TRBJ1-6,NA,TRBV19,NA,CASSPTPSGNNSPLHF,TGTGCCAGTAGTCCTACCCCGTCGGGAAATAATTCACCCCTCCACTTT
15,TRBJ2-2,TRBD1,TRBV9,NA,CASSVRQGDTGELFF,TGTGCCAGCAGCGTAAGGCAGGGGGACACCGGGGAGCTGTTTTTT
15,TRBJ2-1,TRBD2,TRBV10-2,NA,CASSGSGRALVEQFF,TGCGCCAGCAGTGGGAGCGGGAGGGCCTTGGTTGAGCAGTTCTTC
17,TRBJ2-1,TRBD2,TRBV6-4,NA,CASSLGLGTSGTNEQFF,TGTGCCAGCAGCCTCGGATTAGGGACTAGCGGGACCAATGAGCAGTTCTTC